The 22 T cell receptor beta chains below all came from one sample that was sequenced in a study of cytomegalovirus exposure and HLA in healthy donors. A multiplex PCR was run with 60 Vbeta primers and 13 Jbeta primers. Profiled with immunoSEQ multiplex PCR; TCRdb holds only in-frame clones, not every one. The table shows nearly 300,000 clones, with around 86% occurring only once. The sequencing input was PBMCs. Source of these receptors: a man aged 35-49 years in good health and CMV-seropositive.

CDR3 protein: CASKRGLNYGYTF. As DNA, the CDR3 is TGTGCCAGCAAGAGGGGGCTTAACTATGGCTACACCTTC. The chain joins TRBV28 to TRBJ1-2; 7 bases fit TRBD1. V dropped 7 bases and J dropped 1; count of bases not matched to a gene: 3. From germline, CDR1 is MDHEN and CDR2 SYDVKM. This CDR3 has 13 residues.

V gene TRBV4-2 combines with J gene TRBJ2-7, with 8 bases identical to TRBD2. In germline, CDR1 is LGHNA, CDR2 YNFKEQ. This CDR3 comprises 17 residues. Trimming removed 0 bases from V and 5 bases from J; junction bases left unmatched: 12. This CDR3 reads CASSQDRLREGQNEQYF. CDR3 nucleotides: TGTGCCAGCAGCCAAGACCGCCTTCGGGAGGGCCAGAACGAGCAGTACTTC.

The V and J genes are TRBV18 and TRBJ2-2, with D possibly being TRBD1 (5 bases). This CDR3 comprises 16 residues. CDR1 and CDR2 (germline): KGHSH, LQKENI. Trimming shortened V by 0 bases and J by 0 bases, and 8 bases separated the two germline ends. DNA for the CDR3: TGTGCCAGCTCACCACCCGAGACAGCGAACACCGGGGAGCTGTTTTTT. Translating it yields CASSPPETANTGELFF.

The J gene is TRBJ1-6, the V gene TRBV23-1, with 12 bases identical to TRBD1. TRBV23-1 is noted as an ORF with a role that remains uncertain. The CDR3 spans 15 residues. Losses at the gene ends were 4 bases for V and 10 bases for J; bases not matched to a gene: 5. DNA of the CDR3: TGCGCCAGCAGTCGGGGACAGGGGGCGCGATCACCCCTCCACTTT. This codes for CASSRGQGARSPLHF.

The CDR3 DNA sequence: TGTGCCAGCAGCTCAGGGGGAAATACGCAGTATTTT. Its translation: CASSSGGNTQYF. The chain links TRBV7-3 to TRBJ2-3; TRBD1 agrees at 7 bases. From germline, CDR1 is SGHTA and CDR2 FQGTGA. V dropped 4 bases and J dropped 7; count of bases not matched to a gene: 2. This CDR3 comprises 12 residues. Full variable domain (remainder filled in from reference TRBV7-3 and TRBJ2-3): GAGVSQTPSNKVTEKGKYVELRCDPISGHTALYWYRQSLGQGPEFLIYFQGTGAADDSGLPNDRFFAVRPEGSVSTLKIQRTERGDSAVYLCASSSGGNTQYFGPGTRLTVL.

This clone was counted once. The chain links TRBV13 to TRBJ2-2, with a tentative D call TRBD2 (6 bases). Germline V lookup: CDR1 PRHDT, CDR2 FYEKMQ (reference sequence). V dropped 5 bases and J dropped 5 bases, with 15 bases sitting between them. The CDR3 spans 15 residues. Written as DNA, the CDR3 is TGTGCCAGCAGCCCCGGGTGGCGGGGAACCGGGGAGCTGTTTTTT. This sequence encodes CASSPGWRGTGELFF.

The chain has TRBV6-5 and TRBJ1-1; perhaps TRBD1 as D (5 bases). The germline V gene encodes CDR1 MNHEY and CDR2 SVGAGI. Trimming shortened V by 2 bases and J by 7 bases, and 14 bases separated the two germline ends. The CDR3 length is 14 residues. CDR3 sequence (DNA): TGTGCCAGCAGTTACGGCAGGGCGGGGTTTGAAGCTTTCTTT. Translation: CASSYGRAGFEAFF.

The rearrangement joins TRBV28 to TRBJ2-3; D possibly corresponds to TRBD2 (6 bases). This CDR3 spans 14 amino acids. CDR1 MDHEN and CDR2 SYDVKM come from the germline V gene. V was clipped by 4 bases and J by 1 base, with 9 bases between them. In nucleotides, the CDR3 is TGTGCCAGCAGTTCGGGACTCCGCACAGATACGCAGTATTTT. This encodes CASSSGLRTDTQYF. The whole variable domain, filled in from reference TRBV28 and TRBJ2-3, reads DVKVTQSSRYLVKRTGEKVFLECVQDMDHENMFWYRQDPGLGLRLIYFSYDVKMKEKGDIPEGYSVSREKKERFSLILESASTNQTSMYLCASSSGLRTDTQYFGPGTRLTVL.

J is TRBJ1-5 and V is TRBV5-6, with D possibly being TRBD1 (5 bases). Germline V gene sequence: CDR1 SGHDT, CDR2 YYEEEE. V was clipped by 0 bases and J by 8 bases, with 21 bases between them. CDR3 size: 17 residues. The DNA of the CDR3 is TGTGCCAGCAGCTTGGGGGCGGATGGGGCAGGGAGGGAGCCCCAGCATTTT. Protein sequence: CASSLGADGAGREPQHF.

The chain employs TRBV19 and TRBJ2-7; 14 bases match TRBD2. V lost 6 bases and J lost 11; bases outside the gene matches: 12. The CDR3 covers 15 residues. Germline CDR1 LNHDA, CDR2 SQIVND (reference sequence). The CDR3, as DNA: TGTGCCAGTAGCCAGCAGGGACTAGCGGGAGTTATCGAGTACTTC. The encoded protein is CASSQQGLAGVIEYF.

The chain joins TRBV28 to TRBJ1-1, with no clear D. The germline gives CDR1 MDHEN, CDR2 SYDVKM. V lost 1 base, J lost 11 bases, and 14 bases lay in between. This CDR3 has 13 residues. The CDR3 sequence is CASSLSIGVWAFF. The CDR3 DNA reads TGTGCCAGCAGTTTATCGATCGGGGTGTGGGCTTTCTTT.

The chain combines TRBV5-1 with TRBJ2-7, with TRBD2 identical over 7 bases. The CDR3 totals 15 residues. After removal of 2 bases from V and 2 bases from J, the junction contained 7 bases not matched to a gene. Looked up from germline, CDR1 is SGHRS and CDR2 is YFSETQ. Here the CDR3 reads CASSFLPSGAYEQYF. The CDR3, as DNA: TGCGCCAGCAGCTTTTTGCCTAGCGGAGCCTACGAGCAGTACTTC.

The V gene is TRBV6-1, the J gene TRBJ2-5; D gene ambiguous. This CDR3 has 13 amino acids. CDR1 MNHNS and CDR2 SASEGT come from the germline V gene. V was trimmed by 7 bases and J by 5 bases, leaving 14 bases between them. The CDR3 region is CASTSYSFETQYF. Here the CDR3 DNA reads TGTGCCAGCACGAGCTACTCGTTTGAGACCCAGTACTTC.

The chain carries TRBV2 and TRBJ1-2, with no clear D. The CDR3 consists of 11 residues. Deletions cut 1 base from V and 13 bases from J, with 10 bases between. Germline loops: CDR1 SNHLY, CDR2 FYNNEI. CDR3 nucleotide sequence: TGTGCCAGCAGTGAAGGGGCGACCGGCACCTTC. It codes for CASSEGATGTF.

Details on this clone: Its ends do not fully match the called genes, so a read error is possible. This chain uses TRBV7-7 with TRBJ2-2; 8 positions agree with TRBD1. Germline assignment: CDR1 SSHAT and CDR2 FNYEAQ (reference sequence). The CDR3 has 16 amino acids. The CDR3 coding sequence is TGTGCTAGCAGCTCCCTGGACAGGGAAAACACCGGGGAGCTGTTTTTT. This encodes CASSSLDRENTGELFF. The variable domain in full, with the rest retrieved from reference TRBV7-7 and TRBJ2-2, is GAGVSQSPRYKVTKRGQDVTLRCDPISSHATLYWYQQALGQGPEFLTYFNYEAQPDKSGLPSDRFSAERPEGSISTLTIQRTEQRDSAMYRCASSSLDRENTGELFFGEGSRLTVL.

This sequence joins TRBV9 and TRBJ2-7; 8 bases are shared with TRBD2. The trim removed 4 bases at V and 2 bases at J, leaving 5 bases unmatched. The germline V gene encodes CDR1 SGDLS and CDR2 YYNGEE. The length of the CDR3 is 14 residues. This CDR3 reads CASSPSGGPYEQYF. CDR3 in DNA: TGTGCCAGCAGCCCCAGCGGGGGCCCCTACGAGCAGTACTTC.

This rearrangement joins TRBV11-2 to TRBJ2-1; 8 bases match TRBD2. CDR3 length: 13 amino acids. CDR1 SGHAT and CDR2 FQNNGV come from the germline V gene. Trimming cost V 6 bases and J 8 bases; bases outside gene matches: 6. Here the CDR3 DNA reads TGTGCCAGCAGAGTCAGCGGGAGCGATGAGCAGTTCTTC. Protein sequence: CASRVSGSDEQFF.

This clone was counted a single time. One end of the junction fails to match germline, which may point to a read error. The gene calls are TRBV7-7 and TRBJ2-7; a weak D match, TRBD2 (6 bases). This CDR3 is 14 amino acids long. Germline V lookup: CDR1 SSHAT, CDR2 FNYEAQ (reference sequence). The CDR3 protein is CASSQGAGSYEQYF. In DNA form, the CDR3 reads TGTGCTAGCAGCCAAGGAGCGGGCTCCTACGAGCAGTACTTC.

This clone was recorded a few times. The chain uses TRBV7-2 and TRBJ1-4; D remains unclear. The CDR3 loop spans 14 amino acids. Trimming took 1 base from V and 4 from J, leaving 7 bases between them. Germline loops: CDR1 SGHTA, CDR2 FQGNSA. CDR3 nucleotides: TGTGCCAGCAGCTTAGAGTACAGTAATGAAAAACTGTTTTTT. It is translated as CASSLEYSNEKLFF. Full variable domain (missing parts from reference TRBV7-2 and TRBJ1-4): GAGVSQSPSNKVTEKGKDVELRCDPISGHTALYWYRQSLGQGLEFLIYFQGNSAPDKSGLPSDRFSAERTGGSVSTLTIQRTQQEDSAVYLCASSLEYSNEKLFFGSGTQLSVL.

The chain has TRBV27 and TRBJ2-5; D is possibly TRBD2 (7 bases). CDR1 MNHEY and CDR2 SMNVEV come from the germline V gene (reference sequence). Deletions cut 3 bases from V and 4 bases from J, with 12 bases between. This CDR3 contains 14 residues. In DNA form, the CDR3 reads TGTGCCAGCAGTTTGAGGGGGAGGGGAGAGACCCAGTACTTC. This sequence encodes CASSLRGRGETQYF.

The J gene is TRBJ2-7, the V gene TRBV19, with 7 bases fitting TRBD1. Germline V gives CDR1 LNHDA, CDR2 SQIVND (reference sequence). V lost 3 bases, J lost 1 base, and 6 bases stayed unmatched. The CDR3 is made up of 15 amino acids. The CDR3, as DNA: TGTGCCAGTAGTATCGGGACAGCCGCTTCCTACGAGCAGTACTTC. Encoded protein: CASSIGTAASYEQYF.

The V call is TRBV5-1, the J call TRBJ1-1; 12 bases agree with TRBD1. Germline V gives CDR1 SGHRS, CDR2 YFSETQ. The CDR3 has 15 amino acids. J gave up 1 base and V 3 bases, and 1 base lay outside the gene matches. The CDR3 region has the DNA TGCGCCAGCAGCTGGGACAGGGGGCGGAACACTGAAGCTTTCTTT. This codes for CASSWDRGRNTEAFF.